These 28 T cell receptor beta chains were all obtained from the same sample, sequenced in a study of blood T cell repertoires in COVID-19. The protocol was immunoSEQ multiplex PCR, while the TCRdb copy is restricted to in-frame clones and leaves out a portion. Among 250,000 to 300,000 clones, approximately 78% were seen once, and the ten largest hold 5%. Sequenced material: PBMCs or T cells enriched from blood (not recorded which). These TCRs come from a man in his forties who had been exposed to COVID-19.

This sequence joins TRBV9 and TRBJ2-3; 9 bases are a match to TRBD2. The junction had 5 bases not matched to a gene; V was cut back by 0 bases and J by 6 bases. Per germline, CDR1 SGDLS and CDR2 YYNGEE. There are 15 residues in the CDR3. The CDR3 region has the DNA TGTGCCAGCAGCGTAGGGGCGGGAGGGGCTGATACGCAGTATTTT. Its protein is CASSVGAGGADTQYF.

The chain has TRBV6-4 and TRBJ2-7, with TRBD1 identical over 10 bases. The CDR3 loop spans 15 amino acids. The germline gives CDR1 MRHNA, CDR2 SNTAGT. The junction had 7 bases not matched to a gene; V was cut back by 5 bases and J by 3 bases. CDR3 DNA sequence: TGTGCCAGCAGTCGGGACAGGGGACCCTACTACGAGCAGTACTTC. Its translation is CASSRDRGPYYEQYF.

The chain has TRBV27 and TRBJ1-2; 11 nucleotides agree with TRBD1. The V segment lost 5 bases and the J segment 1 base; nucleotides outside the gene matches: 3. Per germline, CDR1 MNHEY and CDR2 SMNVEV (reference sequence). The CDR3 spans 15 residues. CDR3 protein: CASSIGTGGNYGYTF. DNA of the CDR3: TGTGCCAGCAGTATCGGGACAGGGGGTAACTATGGCTACACCTTC.

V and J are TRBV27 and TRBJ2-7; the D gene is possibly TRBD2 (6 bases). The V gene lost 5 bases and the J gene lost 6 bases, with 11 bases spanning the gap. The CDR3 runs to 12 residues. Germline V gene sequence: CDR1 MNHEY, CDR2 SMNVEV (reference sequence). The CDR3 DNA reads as TGTGCCAGCAGTACTAGCTTGGCCGAGCAGTACTTC. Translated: CASSTSLAEQYF.

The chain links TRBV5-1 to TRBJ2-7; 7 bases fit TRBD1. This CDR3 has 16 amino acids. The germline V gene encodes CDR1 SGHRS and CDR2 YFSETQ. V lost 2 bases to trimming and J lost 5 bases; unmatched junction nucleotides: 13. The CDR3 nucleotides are TGCGCCAGCAGCTTACTACTCCGGGACAGACGCGACGAGCAGTACTTC. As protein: CASSLLLRDRRDEQYF.

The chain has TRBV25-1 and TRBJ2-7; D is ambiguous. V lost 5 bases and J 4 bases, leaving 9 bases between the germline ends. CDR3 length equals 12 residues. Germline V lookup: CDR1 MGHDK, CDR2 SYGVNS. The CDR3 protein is CASSLTVYEQYF. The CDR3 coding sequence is TGTGCCAGCAGTCTAACAGTGTACGAGCAGTACTTC.

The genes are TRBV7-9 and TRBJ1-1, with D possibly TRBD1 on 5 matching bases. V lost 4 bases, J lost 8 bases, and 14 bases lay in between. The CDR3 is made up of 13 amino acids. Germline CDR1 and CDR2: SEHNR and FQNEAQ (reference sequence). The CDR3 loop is CASSSTVNREAFF. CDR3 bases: TGTGCCAGCAGCTCGACGGTGAACAGGGAAGCTTTCTTT.

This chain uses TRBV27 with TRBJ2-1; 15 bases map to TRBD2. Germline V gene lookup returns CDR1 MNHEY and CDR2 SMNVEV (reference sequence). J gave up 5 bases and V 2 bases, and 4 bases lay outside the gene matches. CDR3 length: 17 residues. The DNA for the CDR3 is TGTGCCAGCAGTTTACGGACTAGCGGGAGGGCCCACAATGAGCAGTTCTTC. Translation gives CASSLRTSGRAHNEQFF.

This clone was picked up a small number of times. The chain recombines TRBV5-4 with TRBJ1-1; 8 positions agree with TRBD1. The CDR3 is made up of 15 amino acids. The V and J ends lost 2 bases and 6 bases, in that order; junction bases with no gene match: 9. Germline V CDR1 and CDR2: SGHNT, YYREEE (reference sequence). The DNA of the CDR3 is TGTGCCAGCAGCTTATGGGGACAGGACGCCCCTGAAGCTTTCTTT. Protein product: CASSLWGQDAPEAFF.

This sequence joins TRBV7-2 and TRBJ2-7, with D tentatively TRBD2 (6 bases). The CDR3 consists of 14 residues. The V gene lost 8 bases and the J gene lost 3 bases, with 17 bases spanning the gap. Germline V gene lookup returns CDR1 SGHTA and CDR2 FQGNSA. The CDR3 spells CASRVGMTSYEQYF. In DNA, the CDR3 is TGTGCCAGCCGGGTGGGGATGACTAGCTACGAGCAGTACTTC.

CDR3 nucleotides: TGTGCCAGCAGCTTAACGGGAGCGGGGACAGATACGCAGTATTTT. Translating it yields CASSLTGAGTDTQYF. This rearrangement joins TRBV7-3 to TRBJ2-3, with TRBD2 matching over 7 bases. CDR3 length: 15 residues. With 0 bases clipped from V and 3 bases from J, the junction kept 3 bases outside the gene matches. Germline CDR1 and CDR2: SGHTA and FQGTGA.

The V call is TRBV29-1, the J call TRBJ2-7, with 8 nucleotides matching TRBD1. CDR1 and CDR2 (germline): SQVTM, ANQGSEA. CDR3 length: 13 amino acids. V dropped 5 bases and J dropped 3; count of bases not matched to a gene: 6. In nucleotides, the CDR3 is TGCAGCGTTTCTGGACAGGGCTACTACGAGCAGTACTTC. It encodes CSVSGQGYYEQYF.

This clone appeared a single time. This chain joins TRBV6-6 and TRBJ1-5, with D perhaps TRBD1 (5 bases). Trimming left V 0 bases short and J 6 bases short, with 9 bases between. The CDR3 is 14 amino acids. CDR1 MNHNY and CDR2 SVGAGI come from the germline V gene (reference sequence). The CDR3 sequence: CASSYSDRGQPQHF. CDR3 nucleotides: TGTGCCAGCAGTTACTCGGATAGGGGTCAGCCCCAGCATTTT.

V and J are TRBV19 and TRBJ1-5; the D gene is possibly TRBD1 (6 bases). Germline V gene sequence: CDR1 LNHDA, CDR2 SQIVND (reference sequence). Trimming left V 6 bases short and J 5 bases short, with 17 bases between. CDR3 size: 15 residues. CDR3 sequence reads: CASSMRQVFDQPQHF. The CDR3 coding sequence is TGTGCCAGTAGCATGAGACAGGTATTTGATCAGCCCCAGCATTTT. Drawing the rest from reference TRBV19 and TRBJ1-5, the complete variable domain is DGGITQSPKYLFRKEGQNVTLSCEQNLNHDAMYWYRQDPGQGLRLIYYSQIVNDFQKGDIAEGYSVSREKKESFPLTVTSAQKNPTAFYLCASSMRQVFDQPQHFGDGTRLSIL.

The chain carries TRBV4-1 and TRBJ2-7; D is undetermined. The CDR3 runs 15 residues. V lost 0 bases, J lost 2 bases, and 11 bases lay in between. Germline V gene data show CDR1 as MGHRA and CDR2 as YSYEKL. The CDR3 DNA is TGCGCCAGCAGCCAAGATCCCGGCCAGGCCTACGAGCAGTACTTC. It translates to CASSQDPGQAYEQYF.

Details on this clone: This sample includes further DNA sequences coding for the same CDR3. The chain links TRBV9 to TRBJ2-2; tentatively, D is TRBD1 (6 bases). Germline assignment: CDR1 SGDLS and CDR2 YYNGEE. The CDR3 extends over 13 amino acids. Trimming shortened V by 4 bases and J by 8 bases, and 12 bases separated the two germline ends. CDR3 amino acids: CASSRGGTGELFF. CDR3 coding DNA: TGTGCCAGCAGCCGAGGGGGAACTGGGGAGCTGTTTTTT.

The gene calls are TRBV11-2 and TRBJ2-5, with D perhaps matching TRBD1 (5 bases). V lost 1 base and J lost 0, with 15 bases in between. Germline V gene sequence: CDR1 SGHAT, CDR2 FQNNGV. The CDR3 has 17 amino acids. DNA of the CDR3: TGTGCCAGCAGCTTAGTAAGGGGTAATACGAACCAAGAGACCCAGTACTTC. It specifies CASSLVRGNTNQETQYF.

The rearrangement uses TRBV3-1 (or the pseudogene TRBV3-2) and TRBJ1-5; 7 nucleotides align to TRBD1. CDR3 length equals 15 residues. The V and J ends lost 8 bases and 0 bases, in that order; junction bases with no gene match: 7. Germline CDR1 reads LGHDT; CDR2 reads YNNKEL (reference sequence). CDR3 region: CASGNRGFSNQPQHF. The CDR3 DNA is TGTGCCAGCGGAAACAGGGGCTTTAGCAATCAGCCCCAGCATTTT.

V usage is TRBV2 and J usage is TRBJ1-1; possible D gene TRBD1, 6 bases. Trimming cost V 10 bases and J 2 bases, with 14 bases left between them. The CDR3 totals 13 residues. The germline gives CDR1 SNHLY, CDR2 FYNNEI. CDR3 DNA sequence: TGTGCCACCCTGGACAGCATCAACACTGAAGCTTTCTTT. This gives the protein CATLDSINTEAFF.

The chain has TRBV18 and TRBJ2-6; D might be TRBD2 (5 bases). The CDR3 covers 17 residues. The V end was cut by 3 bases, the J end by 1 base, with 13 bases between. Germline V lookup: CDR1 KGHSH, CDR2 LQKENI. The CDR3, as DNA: TGTGCCAGCTCACCCCAAGCGAGGGTATCTGGGGCCAACGTCCTGACTTTC. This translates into CASSPQARVSGANVLTF.

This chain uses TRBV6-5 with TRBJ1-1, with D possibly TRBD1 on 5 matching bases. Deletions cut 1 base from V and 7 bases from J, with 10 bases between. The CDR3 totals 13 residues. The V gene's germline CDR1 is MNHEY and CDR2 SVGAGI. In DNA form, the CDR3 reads TGTGCCAGCAGTTACTACAGCCAGGGTGAAGCTTTCTTT. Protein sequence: CASSYYSQGEAFF.

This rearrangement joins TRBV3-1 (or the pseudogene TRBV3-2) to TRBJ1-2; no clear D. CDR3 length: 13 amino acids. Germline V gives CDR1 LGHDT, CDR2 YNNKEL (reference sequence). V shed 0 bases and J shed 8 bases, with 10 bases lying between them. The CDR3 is CASSQEETEGYTF. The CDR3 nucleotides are TGTGCCAGCAGCCAAGAGGAGACGGAGGGCTACACCTTC.

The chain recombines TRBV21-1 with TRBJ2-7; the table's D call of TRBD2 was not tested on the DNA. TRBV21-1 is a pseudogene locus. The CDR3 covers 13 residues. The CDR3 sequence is CASTPGRRYEQYF. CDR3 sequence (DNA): TGTGCCAGCACCCCCGGTAGGAGGTACGAGCAGTACTTC.

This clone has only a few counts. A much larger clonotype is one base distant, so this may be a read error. In DNA form, the CDR3 reads TGTGCCAGCAGCATAACAGGGGGCACTGAAGCTTTCTTT. The encoded protein is CASSITGGTEAFF. This sequence joins TRBV7-3 and TRBJ1-1; 8 bases align to TRBD1. The CDR3 totals 13 residues. Germline V gene sequence: CDR1 SGHTA, CDR2 FQGTGA.

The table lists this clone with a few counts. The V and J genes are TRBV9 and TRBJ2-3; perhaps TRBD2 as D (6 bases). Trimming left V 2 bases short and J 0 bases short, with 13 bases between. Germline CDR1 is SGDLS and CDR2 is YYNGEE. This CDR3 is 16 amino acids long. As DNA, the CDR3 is TGTGCCAGCAGCGTGGTGGCGGGAACTAGCACAGATACGCAGTATTTT. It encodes CASSVVAGTSTDTQYF.

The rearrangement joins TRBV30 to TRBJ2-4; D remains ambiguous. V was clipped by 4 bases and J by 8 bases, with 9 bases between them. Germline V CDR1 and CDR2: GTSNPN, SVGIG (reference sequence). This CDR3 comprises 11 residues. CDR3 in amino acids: CAWKDRDIQYF. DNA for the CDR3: TGTGCCTGGAAAGATCGGGACATTCAGTACTTC.

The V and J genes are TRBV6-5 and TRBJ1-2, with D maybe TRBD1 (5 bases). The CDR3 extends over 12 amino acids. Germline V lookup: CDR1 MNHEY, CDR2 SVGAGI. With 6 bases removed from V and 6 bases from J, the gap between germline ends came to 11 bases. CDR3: CASRAGTDGYTF. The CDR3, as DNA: TGTGCCAGCAGAGCGGGGACTGATGGCTACACCTTC.

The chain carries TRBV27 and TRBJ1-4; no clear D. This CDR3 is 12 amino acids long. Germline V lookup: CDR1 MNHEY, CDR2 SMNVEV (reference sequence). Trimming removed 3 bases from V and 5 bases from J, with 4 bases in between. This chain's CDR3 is CASSFMNEKLFF. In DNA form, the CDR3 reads TGTGCCAGCAGTTTCATGAATGAAAAACTGTTTTTT. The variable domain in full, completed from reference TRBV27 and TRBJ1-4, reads EAQVTQNPRYLITVTGKKLTVTCSQNMNHEYMSWYRQDPGLGLRQIYYSMNVEVTDKGDVPEGYKVSRKEKRNFPLILESPSPNQTSLYFCASSFMNEKLFFGSGTQLSVL.